This paragraph reports one T cell receptor (beta chain). V was pared by 0 bases and J by 0 bases, with 12 bases between. Germline V CDR1 and CDR2: MNHEY, SVGEGT. There are 17 residues in the CDR3. Some clones are missing from TCRdb's copy, which holds only in-frame ones; the method was immunoSEQ multiplex PCR. The top ten clones hold roughly 4.2% of a sample with more than 8,500 clones, roughly 80% of them seen once. The data originate from a study of stem cell transplantation in POMP-related autoinflammatory disease. This chain uses TRBV6-2 or TRBV6-3 with TRBJ1-5; D is ambiguous. Material: CD4+ T cells from PBMCs, obtained after stem cell transplantation. This TCR was sampled from a human patient with POMP-related autoinflammation and immune dysregulation (PRAID). Some T cells may arise from the graft donor. The CDR3 DNA follows: TGTGCCAGCAGTTACTCGTTTCGGATGTATAGCAATCAGCCCCAGCATTTT. Its translation: CASSYSFRMYSNQPQHF.